This passage covers 9 T cell receptor beta chains from one sample sequenced in a study of control samples from healthy donors and cancer patients (dated by TCRdb to 2020 to 2021). Receptors were amplified or captured by the immunoSEQ multiplex PCR assay. TCRdb took over this immuneACCESS table, retaining in-frame rearrangements with V and J assigned. Such tables are incomplete; in checked studies, under half of the missing clones stem from an unresolved V gene, and the remainder is unexplained. The table for this sample lists 150,000 or so clones; around 88% of them were counted only once. The ten largest account for over 1.5% of the sample. The sample was blood. The receptors stem from a man in his late teens or twenties in good health.

The genes are TRBV28 and TRBJ1-2, with TRBD1 identical over 8 bases. There are 15 residues in the CDR3. V lost 6 bases to trimming and J lost 3 bases; unmatched junction nucleotides: 9. Germline values: CDR1 MDHEN, CDR2 SYDVKM. The CDR3 DNA sequence: TGTGCCAGCAGGGGTTTTCCAGGGGGCGACTATGGCTACACCTTC. This sequence encodes CASRGFPGGDYGYTF.

This chain links TRBV6-1 with TRBJ2-2, with D possibly being TRBD2 (6 bases). Germline CDR1 and CDR2: MNHNS and SASEGT. The V end lost 0 bases, the J end lost 6 bases, and 11 bases lay between the germline ends. This CDR3 contains 15 residues. The CDR3 loop is CASSEARAGPGELFF. CDR3 sequence (DNA): TGTGCCAGCAGTGAAGCGAGGGCGGGGCCCGGGGAGCTGTTTTTT.

V and J are TRBV19 and TRBJ2-7; weak D call: TRBD2 (6 bases). Trimming cost V 7 bases and J 1 base, with 11 bases left between them. The CDR3 consists of 13 residues. Germline assignment: CDR1 LNHDA and CDR2 SQIVND (reference sequence). CDR3 sequence: CASTQAGSYEQYF. The DNA of the CDR3 is TGTGCCAGTACCCAGGCGGGGTCCTACGAGCAGTACTTC.

CDR3 sequence: CASSLNAGASYEQYF. The CDR3 region has the DNA TGTGCCAGCAGCTTAAATGCAGGGGCTTCCTACGAGCAGTACTTC. The rearrangement links TRBV7-3 to TRBJ2-7; the D gene is possibly TRBD1 (6 bases). The CDR3 runs to 15 residues. The V gene lost 1 base and the J gene lost 1 base, with 11 bases spanning the gap. The germline gives CDR1 SGHTA, CDR2 FQGTGA.

The chain is built from TRBV19 and TRBJ1-1, with TRBD1 identical over 9 bases. This CDR3 contains 14 residues. Germline V lookup: CDR1 LNHDA, CDR2 SQIVND (reference sequence). With 6 bases clipped from V and 3 bases from J, the junction kept 5 bases outside the gene matches. CDR3 sequence: CASRKGQGDTEAFF. CDR3 coding DNA: TGTGCCAGTAGGAAGGGACAGGGAGACACTGAAGCTTTCTTT.

The rearrangement joins TRBV28 to TRBJ2-7, with D maybe TRBD1 (5 bases). This CDR3 spans 14 amino acids. CDR1 is MDHEN, CDR2 SYDVKM, per germline. Trimming pared 3 bases from V and 4 bases from J, leaving 13 bases between. In DNA, the CDR3 is TGTGCCAGCAGTTTCCAGGGAATCTCTTACGAGCAGTACTTC. It is translated as CASSFQGISYEQYF.

This chain links TRBV3-1 (or the pseudogene TRBV3-2) with TRBJ1-4; D is undetermined. V lost 1 base and J 7 bases, leaving 10 bases between the germline ends. CDR1 is LGHDT and CDR2 is YNNKEL in the germline V gene (reference sequence). This CDR3 region has 14 residues. The CDR3 sequence: CASSQGLVGEKLFF. CDR3 bases: TGTGCCAGCAGCCAAGGCTTAGTGGGTGAAAAACTGTTTTTT.

The chain couples TRBV2 to TRBJ2-1; 8 bases are shared with TRBD2. The junction had 9 bases not matched to a gene; V was cut back by 6 bases and J by 5 bases. The CDR3 consists of 15 residues. CDR1 is SNHLY and CDR2 is FYNNEI in the germline V gene. The CDR3 coding sequence is TGTGCCAGCAGCCGGCAAACTAGCGGCCACAATGAGCAGTTCTTC. Translation gives CASSRQTSGHNEQFF.

This chain links TRBV11-2 with TRBJ2-3; D gene uncertain. The CDR3 loop spans 14 amino acids. The germline V and J ends were trimmed by 1 base and 2 bases, with 7 bases remaining between them. The V gene's germline CDR1 is SGHAT and CDR2 FQNNGV. CDR3 region: CASSLGWDTDTQYF. As DNA, the CDR3 is TGTGCCAGCAGCTTAGGGTGGGACACAGATACGCAGTATTTT.